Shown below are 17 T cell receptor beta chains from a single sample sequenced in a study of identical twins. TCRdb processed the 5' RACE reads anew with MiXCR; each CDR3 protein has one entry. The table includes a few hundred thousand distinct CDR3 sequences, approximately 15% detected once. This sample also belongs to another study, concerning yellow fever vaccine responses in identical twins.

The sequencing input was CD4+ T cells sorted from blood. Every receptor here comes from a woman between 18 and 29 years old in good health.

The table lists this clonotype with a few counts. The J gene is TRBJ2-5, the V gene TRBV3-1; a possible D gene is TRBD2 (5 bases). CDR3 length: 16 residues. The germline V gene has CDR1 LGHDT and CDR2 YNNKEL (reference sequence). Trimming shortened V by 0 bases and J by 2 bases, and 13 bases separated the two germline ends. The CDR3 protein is CASSQDRRVRQETQYF. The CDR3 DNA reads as TGTGCCAGCAGCCAAGATCGGCGGGTTAGGCAAGAGACCCAGTACTTC.

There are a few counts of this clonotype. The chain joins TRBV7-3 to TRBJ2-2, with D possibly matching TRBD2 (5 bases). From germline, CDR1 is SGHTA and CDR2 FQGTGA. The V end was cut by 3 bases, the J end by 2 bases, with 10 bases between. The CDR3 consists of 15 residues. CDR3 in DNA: TGTGCCAGCAGCTTGACCCGGACTAACACCGGGGAGCTGTTTTTT. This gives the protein CASSLTRTNTGELFF.

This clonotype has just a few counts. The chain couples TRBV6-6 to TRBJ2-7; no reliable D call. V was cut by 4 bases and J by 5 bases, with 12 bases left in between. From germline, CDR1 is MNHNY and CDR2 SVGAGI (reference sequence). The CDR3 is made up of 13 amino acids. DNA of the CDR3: TGTGCCAGCAGTTTTCGGCTTCGGAACGAGCAGTACTTC. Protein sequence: CASSFRLRNEQYF.

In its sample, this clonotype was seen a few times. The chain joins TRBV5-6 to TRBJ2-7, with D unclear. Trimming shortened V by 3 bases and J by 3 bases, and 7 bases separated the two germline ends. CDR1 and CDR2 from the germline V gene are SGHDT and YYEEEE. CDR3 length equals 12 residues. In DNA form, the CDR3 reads TGTGCCAGCAGCTACGAACGCTACGAGCAGTACTTC. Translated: CASSYERYEQYF.

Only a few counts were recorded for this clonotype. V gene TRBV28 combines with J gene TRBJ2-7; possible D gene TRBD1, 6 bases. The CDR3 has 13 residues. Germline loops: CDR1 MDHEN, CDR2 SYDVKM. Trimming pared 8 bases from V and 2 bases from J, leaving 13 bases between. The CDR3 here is CASGVQGTYEQYF. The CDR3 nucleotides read TGTGCCAGCGGCGTACAGGGTACCTACGAGCAGTACTTC.

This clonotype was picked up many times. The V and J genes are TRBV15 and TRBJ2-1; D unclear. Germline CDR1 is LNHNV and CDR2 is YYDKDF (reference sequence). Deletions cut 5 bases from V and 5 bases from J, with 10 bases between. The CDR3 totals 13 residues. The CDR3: CATSESLDNEQFF. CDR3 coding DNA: TGTGCCACCAGCGAGAGTCTCGACAATGAGCAGTTCTTC.

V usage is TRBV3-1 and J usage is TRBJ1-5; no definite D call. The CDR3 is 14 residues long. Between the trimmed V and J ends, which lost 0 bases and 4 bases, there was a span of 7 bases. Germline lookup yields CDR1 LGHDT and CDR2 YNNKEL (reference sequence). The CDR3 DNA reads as TGTGCCAGCAGCCAAGAAGCAGGTAATCAGCCCCAGCATTTT. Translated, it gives CASSQEAGNQPQHF.

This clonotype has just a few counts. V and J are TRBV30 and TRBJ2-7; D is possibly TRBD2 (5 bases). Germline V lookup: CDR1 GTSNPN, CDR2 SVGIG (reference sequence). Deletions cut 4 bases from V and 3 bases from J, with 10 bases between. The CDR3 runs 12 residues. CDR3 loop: CAWTAGGYEQYF. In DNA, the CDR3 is TGTGCCTGGACCGCGGGCGGCTACGAGCAGTACTTC.

The CDR3 is CASSQEGNRGTYNEQFF. The CDR3 DNA reads TGTGCCAGCAGCCAGGAGGGTAATAGGGGTACCTACAATGAGCAGTTCTTC. V gene TRBV4-2 combines with J gene TRBJ2-1; tentatively, D is TRBD2 (6 bases). Germline loops: CDR1 LGHNA, CDR2 YNFKEQ. Trimming removed 3 bases from V and 2 bases from J, with 17 bases in between. This CDR3 has 17 amino acids.

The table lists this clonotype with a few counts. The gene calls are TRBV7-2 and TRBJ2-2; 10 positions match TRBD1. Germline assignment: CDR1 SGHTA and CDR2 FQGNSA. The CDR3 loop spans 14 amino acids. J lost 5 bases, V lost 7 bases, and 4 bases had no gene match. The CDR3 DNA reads TGTGCCAGCACAGACAGGGGGCGAACCGGGGAGCTGTTTTTT. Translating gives CASTDRGRTGELFF.

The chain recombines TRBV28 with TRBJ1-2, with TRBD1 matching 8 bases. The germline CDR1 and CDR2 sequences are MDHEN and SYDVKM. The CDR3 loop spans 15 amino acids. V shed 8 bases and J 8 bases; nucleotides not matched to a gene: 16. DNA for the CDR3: TGTGCCAGCGACGGGTCGGGGCAGGGGGCACGAGGCTACACCTTC. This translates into CASDGSGQGARGYTF.

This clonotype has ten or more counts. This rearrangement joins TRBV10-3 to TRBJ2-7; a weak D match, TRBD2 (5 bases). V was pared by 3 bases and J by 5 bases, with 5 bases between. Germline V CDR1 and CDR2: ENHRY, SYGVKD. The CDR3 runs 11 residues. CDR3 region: CAISDGDEQYF. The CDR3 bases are TGTGCCATCAGTGACGGGGACGAGCAGTACTTC.

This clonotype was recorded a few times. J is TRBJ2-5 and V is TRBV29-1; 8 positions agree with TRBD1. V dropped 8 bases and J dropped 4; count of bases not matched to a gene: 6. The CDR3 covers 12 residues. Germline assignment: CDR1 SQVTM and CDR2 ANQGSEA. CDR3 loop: CSMTGAGETQYF. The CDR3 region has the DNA TGCAGCATGACAGGGGCCGGAGAGACCCAGTACTTC. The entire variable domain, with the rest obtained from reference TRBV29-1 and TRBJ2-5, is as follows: SAVISQKPSRDICQRGTSLTIQCQVDSQVTMMFWYRQQPGQSLTLIATANQGSEATYESGFVIDKFPISRPNLTFSTLTVSNMSPEDSSIYLCSMTGAGETQYFGPGTRLLVL.

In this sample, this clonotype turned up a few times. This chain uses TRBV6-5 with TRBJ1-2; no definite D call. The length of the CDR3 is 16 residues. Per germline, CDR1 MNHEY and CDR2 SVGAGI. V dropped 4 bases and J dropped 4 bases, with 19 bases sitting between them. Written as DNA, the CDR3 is TGTGCCAGCAGTTTAAGGCAGCCTTACCTCATCTATGGCTACACCTTC. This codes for CASSLRQPYLIYGYTF.

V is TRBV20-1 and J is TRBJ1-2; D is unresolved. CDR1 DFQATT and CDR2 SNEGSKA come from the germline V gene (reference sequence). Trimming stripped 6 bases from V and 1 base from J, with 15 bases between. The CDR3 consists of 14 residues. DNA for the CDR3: TGCAGTGCCGAAGGTCGGCACTTTAACTATGGCTACACCTTC. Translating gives CSAEGRHFNYGYTF.

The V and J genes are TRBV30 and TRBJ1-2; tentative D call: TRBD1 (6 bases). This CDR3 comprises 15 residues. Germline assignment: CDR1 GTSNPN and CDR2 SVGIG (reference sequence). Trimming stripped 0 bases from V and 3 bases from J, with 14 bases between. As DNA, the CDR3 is TGTGCCTGGAGTGTAATAGGGGGGCACGACTATGGCTACACCTTC. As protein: CAWSVIGGHDYGYTF.

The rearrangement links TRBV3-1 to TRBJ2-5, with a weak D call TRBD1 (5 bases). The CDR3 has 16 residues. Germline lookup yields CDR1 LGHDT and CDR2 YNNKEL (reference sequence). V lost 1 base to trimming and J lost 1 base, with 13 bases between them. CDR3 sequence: CASSQGQTVGQETQYF. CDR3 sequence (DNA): TGTGCCAGCAGCCAAGGCCAGACAGTAGGCCAAGAGACCCAGTACTTC.